Below, 25 T cell receptor beta chains from the same sample are listed, as sequenced in a study of shared clonotypes between healthy human individuals. The protocol was immunoSEQ multiplex PCR, while the TCRdb copy is restricted to in-frame clones and leaves out a portion. The sample contains some 800,000 clones, approximately 92% of which appear only once. Terminally differentiated effector memory CD45RA+ cells were left out of the naive CD8 fraction, which was CD45RO-negative and positively selected for CCR7. What was sequenced was naive CD8+ T cells sorted from blood. The receptors originated from a man aged 30-40 years in good health.

The rearrangement links TRBV18 to TRBJ1-5, with TRBD1 identical over 10 bases. The CDR3 contains 15 residues. Germline V gene lookup returns CDR1 KGHSH and CDR2 LQKENI. Trimming removed 6 bases from V and 2 bases from J; junction bases left unmatched: 4. The CDR3 DNA follows: TGTGCCAGCTCCCTTGGACAGGGGGGCAATCAGCCCCAGCATTTT. Translation gives CASSLGQGGNQPQHF.

The rearrangement links TRBV4-2 to TRBJ1-1, with D tentatively TRBD1 (5 bases). CDR1 is LGHNA, CDR2 YNFKEQ, per germline. The CDR3 totals 15 residues. V was cut by 5 bases and J by 4 bases, with 17 bases left in between. Here the CDR3 DNA reads TGTGCCAGCAGCTCCCTAGGACACGGCAGCACTGAAGCTTTCTTT. This sequence encodes CASSSLGHGSTEAFF.

This clone was counted a few times. The V gene is TRBV27, the J gene TRBJ1-2; a weak D match, TRBD1 (5 bases). In germline, CDR1 is MNHEY, CDR2 SMNVEV (reference sequence). V was shortened by 3 bases and J by 2 bases, with 16 bases between the two germline ends. The CDR3 sequence is 16 residues long. DNA for the CDR3: TGTGCCAGCAGTTTCGTAGAAGGGGAAGGAAACTATGGCTACACCTTC. This encodes CASSFVEGEGNYGYTF.

This chain links TRBV5-1 with TRBJ2-3, with a possible D match to TRBD2 (6 bases). Germline CDR1 is SGHRS and CDR2 is YFSETQ. CDR3 length equals 16 residues. V was trimmed by 3 bases and J by 2 bases, leaving 16 bases between them. In nucleotides, the CDR3 is TGCGCCAGCAGCTACACGGGACTGAGCTTCACAGATACGCAGTATTTT. This codes for CASSYTGLSFTDTQYF.

This chain uses TRBV5-1 with TRBJ2-1; D unresolved. Germline CDR1 and CDR2: SGHRS and YFSETQ. The CDR3 has 12 amino acids. Trimming took 2 bases from V and 5 from J, leaving 5 bases between them. CDR3 sequence (DNA): TGCGCCAGCAGCTTCAAGGACAATGAGCAGTTCTTC. This gives the protein CASSFKDNEQFF.

The rearrangement links TRBV19 to TRBJ2-1; D gene ambiguous. V lost 5 bases to trimming and J lost 5 bases, with 13 bases between them. The CDR3 covers 14 residues. Germline V gives CDR1 LNHDA, CDR2 SQIVND (reference sequence). The CDR3: CASSPTLADNEQFF. The CDR3 region has the DNA TGTGCCAGTAGTCCCACTTTGGCGGACAATGAGCAGTTCTTC.

The chain recombines TRBV30 with TRBJ2-2, with D possibly being TRBD2 (5 bases). The CDR3 runs 14 residues. Trimming took off 5 bases at V and 1 base at J, with 11 bases between the two ends. Germline values: CDR1 GTSNPN, CDR2 SVGIG (reference sequence). In DNA, the CDR3 is TGTGCCTGGGGACTTACGGTGAACACCGGGGAGCTGTTTTTT. Amino acids: CAWGLTVNTGELFF.

V gene TRBV7-8 combines with J gene TRBJ1-2; the D gene is possibly TRBD1 (6 bases). The CDR3 is 17 amino acids. V was shortened by 2 bases and J by 6 bases, with 22 bases between the two germline ends. The germline gives CDR1 SGHVS, CDR2 FQNEAQ. The CDR3: CASSLREGGFGINGYTF. The CDR3 nucleotides are TGTGCCAGCAGCTTAAGAGAAGGGGGGTTTGGCATCAATGGCTACACCTTC.

A single count supports this clone. The gene calls are TRBV6-1 and TRBJ2-7; D is undetermined. There are 15 residues in the CDR3. V lost 8 bases, J lost 2 bases, and 19 bases lay in between. Per germline, CDR1 MNHNS and CDR2 SASEGT. The CDR3 is CASGKHGRHTYEQYF. The CDR3 coding sequence is TGTGCCAGCGGTAAACACGGGCGCCACACCTACGAGCAGTACTTC.

Only one count was recorded for this clone. The identical CDR3 is also encoded by other nucleotide sequences in the sample. The chain has TRBV9 and TRBJ2-7, with D perhaps TRBD1 or TRBD2 (5 bases each). V was pared by 0 bases and J by 4 bases, with 14 bases between. The length of the CDR3 is 15 residues. In germline, CDR1 is SGDLS, CDR2 YYNGEE. CDR3 loop: CASSVGGGGSYEQYF. CDR3 DNA sequence: TGTGCCAGCAGCGTAGGAGGTGGGGGTTCGTACGAGCAGTACTTC.

This chain uses TRBV7-8 with TRBJ2-7; 7 bases line up with TRBD1. After removal of 3 bases from V and 3 bases from J, the junction contained 5 bases not matched to a gene. CDR1 and CDR2 from the germline V gene are SGHVS and FQNEAQ. The CDR3 runs to 14 residues. CDR3 protein: CASSFGSGGYEQYF. The CDR3 coding sequence is TGTGCCAGCAGCTTTGGGTCAGGGGGCTACGAGCAGTACTTC.

This chain uses TRBV30 with TRBJ1-2; TRBD1 might be the D (6 bases). The V and J ends lost 0 bases and 5 bases respectively, with 10 bases between them. The CDR3 contains 13 residues. CDR1 and CDR2 from the germline V gene are GTSNPN and SVGIG (reference sequence). In DNA form, the CDR3 reads TGTGCCTGGAGTGTAGTGCAGGGGTATGGCTACACCTTC. Amino acids: CAWSVVQGYGYTF.

This rearrangement joins TRBV28 to TRBJ2-1, with D maybe TRBD1 (6 bases). V was pared by 4 bases and J by 10 bases, with 17 bases between. CDR3 length: 14 amino acids. Germline loops: CDR1 MDHEN, CDR2 SYDVKM. The CDR3 sequence is CASSSGHRFREQFF. CDR3 DNA: TGTGCCAGCAGTTCGGGACACCGCTTTCGGGAGCAGTTCTTC. The full variable domain, completed using reference TRBV28 and TRBJ2-1, is DVKVTQSSRYLVKRTGEKVFLECVQDMDHENMFWYRQDPGLGLRLIYFSYDVKMKEKGDIPEGYSVSREKKERFSLILESASTNQTSMYLCASSSGHRFREQFFGPGTRLTVL.

The chain joins TRBV9 to TRBJ2-3; D is unclear. This CDR3 region has 15 residues. CDR1 is SGDLS, CDR2 YYNGEE, per germline. The V and J ends lost 0 bases and 0 bases respectively, with 8 bases between them. The CDR3 loop is CASSVATASTDTQYF. CDR3 in DNA: TGTGCCAGCAGCGTAGCAACTGCTAGCACAGATACGCAGTATTTT. Filled out from reference TRBV9 and TRBJ2-3, the complete variable domain reads DSGVTQTPKHLITATGQRVTLRCSPRSGDLSVYWYQQSLDQGLQFLIQYYNGEERAKGNILERFSAQQFPDLHSELNLSSLELGDSALYFCASSVATASTDTQYFGPGTRLTVL.

V and J are TRBV9 and TRBJ1-2; possibly TRBD1 for D (6 bases). This CDR3 comprises 14 residues. Germline CDR1 is SGDLS and CDR2 is YYNGEE. V lost 4 bases and J 4 bases, leaving 14 bases between the germline ends. The CDR3 sequence is CASSLGGVPYGYTF. The CDR3 DNA reads as TGTGCCAGCAGCTTAGGGGGGGTTCCCTATGGCTACACCTTC.

The rearrangement joins TRBV27 to TRBJ1-1, with TRBD1 as a possible D gene (5 bases). The CDR3 covers 17 residues. CDR1 MNHEY and CDR2 SMNVEV come from the germline V gene (reference sequence). Deletions cut 2 bases from V and 7 bases from J, with 23 bases between. CDR3 sequence: CASSLTAYIRDSGEAFF. In nucleotides, the CDR3 is TGTGCCAGCAGTTTAACCGCATATATCAGGGATAGCGGTGAAGCTTTCTTT.

This chain joins TRBV2 and TRBJ2-4, with 9 bases lining up with TRBD2. Trimming removed 7 bases from V and 7 bases from J; junction bases left unmatched: 11. The CDR3 totals 15 residues. Germline CDR1 SNHLY, CDR2 FYNNEI. CDR3 in amino acids: CASTPAGGALNIQYF. In DNA form, the CDR3 reads TGTGCCAGCACCCCGGCGGGGGGGGCATTGAACATTCAGTACTTC.

This chain uses TRBV29-1 with TRBJ2-2; tentatively, D is TRBD2 (5 bases). CDR3 length: 13 residues. Germline V lookup: CDR1 SQVTM, CDR2 ANQGSEA. V lost 5 bases and J lost 6, with 13 bases in between. For the CDR3, the DNA is TGCAGCGTTAGAGGGCTCGGGGCCGGGGAGCTGTTTTTT. Protein product: CSVRGLGAGELFF.

V usage is TRBV27 and J usage is TRBJ2-7, with unresolved D. This CDR3 contains 14 residues. In germline, CDR1 is MNHEY, CDR2 SMNVEV (reference sequence). The ends were cut back, 2 bases at V and 4 bases at J, with 12 bases in the middle. The CDR3 coding sequence is TGTGCCAGCAGTTTAAAAGGGTTAGTTTACGAGCAGTACTTC. Amino acids: CASSLKGLVYEQYF.

This clone was counted only a few times. In the same sample, other DNA sequences code for this CDR3. The genes are TRBV9 and TRBJ2-3; D is ambiguous. CDR3 length equals 12 residues. The V and J ends lost 2 bases and 4 bases respectively, with 5 bases between them. Germline CDR1 is SGDLS and CDR2 is YYNGEE. The CDR3 DNA sequence: TGTGCCAGCAGCGTCGGCGCAGATACGCAGTATTTT. Protein product: CASSVGADTQYF.

This chain links TRBV5-5 with TRBJ1-5, with a possible D match to TRBD1 (6 bases). The CDR3 runs to 15 residues. V was trimmed by 1 base and J by 5 bases, leaving 13 bases between them. Germline loops: CDR1 SGHKS, CDR2 YYEKEE (reference sequence). The CDR3 bases are TGTGCCAGCAGCTTGTCTGGGGGCCGCCATCAGCCCCAGCATTTT. Translated, it gives CASSLSGGRHQPQHF.

On this clone itself: This sample also contains other DNA sequences that code for the same CDR3. CDR3 residues: CASSLRSTYEQYF. The CDR3 DNA reads TGTGCCAGCAGCCTTCGGTCCACCTACGAGCAGTACTTC. The rearrangement uses TRBV7-8 and TRBJ2-7; D remains unclear. The V gene's germline CDR1 is SGHVS and CDR2 FQNEAQ. V gave up 5 bases and J gave up 2 bases, with 10 bases separating them. The CDR3 extends over 13 amino acids.

This clone was seen a few times. An end of the junction differs from the germline gene, which may be a read error. The chain recombines TRBV11-2 with TRBJ1-2; 12 bases are a match to TRBD1. The germline gives CDR1 SGHAT, CDR2 FQNNGV. The length of the CDR3 is 16 residues. This CDR3 is CASSLDQGTGGFGYTF. The CDR3 coding sequence is TGTGCCAGCAGCCTAGATCAGGGGACAGGGGGCTTTGGCTACACCTTC.

The chain has TRBV4-1 and TRBJ2-2; D uncertain. Trimming shortened V by 0 bases and J by 2 bases, and 7 bases separated the two germline ends. The CDR3 is 15 residues long. Germline values: CDR1 MGHRA, CDR2 YSYEKL. The CDR3 is CASSQDRQNTGELFF. The CDR3 DNA sequence: TGCGCCAGCAGCCAAGATAGACAAAACACCGGGGAGCTGTTTTTT.

The V gene is TRBV19, the J gene TRBJ2-5; D is unresolved. The V end lost 3 bases, the J end lost 4 bases, and 9 bases lay between the germline ends. Germline CDR1 is LNHDA and CDR2 is SQIVND (reference sequence). This CDR3 spans 13 amino acids. In DNA, the CDR3 is TGTGCCAGTAGTATCGTCTGGGGAGAGACCCAGTACTTC. Its translation is CASSIVWGETQYF.